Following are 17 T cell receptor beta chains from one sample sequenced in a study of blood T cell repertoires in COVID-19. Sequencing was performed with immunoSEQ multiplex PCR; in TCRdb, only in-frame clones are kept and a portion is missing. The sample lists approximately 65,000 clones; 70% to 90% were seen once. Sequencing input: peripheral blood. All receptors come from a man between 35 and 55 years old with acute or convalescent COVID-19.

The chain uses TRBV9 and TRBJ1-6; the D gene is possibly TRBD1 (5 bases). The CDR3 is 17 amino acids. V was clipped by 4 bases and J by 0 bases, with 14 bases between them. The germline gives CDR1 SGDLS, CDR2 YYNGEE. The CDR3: CASSPQGSSSYNSPLHF. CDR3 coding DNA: TGTGCCAGCAGCCCTCAGGGATCAAGCTCCTATAATTCACCCCTCCACTTT.

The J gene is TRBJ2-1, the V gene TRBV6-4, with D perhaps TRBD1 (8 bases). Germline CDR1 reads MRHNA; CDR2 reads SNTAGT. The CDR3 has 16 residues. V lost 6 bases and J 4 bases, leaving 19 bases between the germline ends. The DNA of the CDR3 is TGTGCCAGCAGCCCTACCGACAGGGGAGGGTACAATGAGCAGTTCTTC. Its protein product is CASSPTDRGGYNEQFF.

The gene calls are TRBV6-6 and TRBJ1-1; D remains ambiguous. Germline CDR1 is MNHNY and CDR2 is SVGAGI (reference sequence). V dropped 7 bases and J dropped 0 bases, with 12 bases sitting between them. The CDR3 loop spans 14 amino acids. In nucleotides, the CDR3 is TGTGCCAGCATCCCTCCGGGAGTGAACACTGAAGCTTTCTTT. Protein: CASIPPGVNTEAFF.

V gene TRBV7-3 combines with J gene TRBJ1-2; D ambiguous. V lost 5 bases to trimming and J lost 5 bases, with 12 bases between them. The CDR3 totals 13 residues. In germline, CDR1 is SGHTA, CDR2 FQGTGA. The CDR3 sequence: CASSANSAYGYTF. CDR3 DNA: TGTGCCAGCAGCGCCAACAGTGCGTATGGCTACACCTTC.

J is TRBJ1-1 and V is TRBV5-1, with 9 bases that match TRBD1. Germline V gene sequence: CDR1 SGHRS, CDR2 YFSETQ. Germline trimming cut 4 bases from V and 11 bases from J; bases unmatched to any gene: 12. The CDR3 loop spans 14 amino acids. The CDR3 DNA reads TGCGCCAGCAGCCTACCGGGACAGGGAATGGTGGCTTTCTTT. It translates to CASSLPGQGMVAFF.

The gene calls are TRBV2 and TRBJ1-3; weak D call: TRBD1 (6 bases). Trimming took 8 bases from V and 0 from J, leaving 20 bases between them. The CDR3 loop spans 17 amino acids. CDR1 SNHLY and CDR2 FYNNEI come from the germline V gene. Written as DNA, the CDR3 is TGTGCCAGCTCAGGGGTCCTCAGGAGTCACTCTGGAAACACCATATATTTT. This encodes CASSGVLRSHSGNTIYF.

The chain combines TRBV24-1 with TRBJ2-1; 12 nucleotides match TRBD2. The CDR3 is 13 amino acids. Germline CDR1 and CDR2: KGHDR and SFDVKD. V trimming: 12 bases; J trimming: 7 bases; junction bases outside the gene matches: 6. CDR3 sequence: CAVGLAGKNEQFF. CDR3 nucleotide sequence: TGTGCCGTAGGACTAGCGGGGAAGAATGAGCAGTTCTTC.

CDR3 loop: CASSQVRLAGGYYNEQFF. CDR3 bases: TGCGCCAGCAGCCAAGTCCGCCTAGCGGGGGGGTATTACAATGAGCAGTTCTTC. J is TRBJ2-1 and V is TRBV4-1, with 12 bases fitting TRBD2. The CDR3 contains 18 residues. The J segment lost 4 bases and the V segment lost 1 base, leaving 8 bases of the junction unmatched. Germline CDR1 reads MGHRA; CDR2 reads YSYEKL.

The CDR3: CASHPGLGGQGNYGYTF. In DNA, the CDR3 is TGTGCCAGTCACCCCGGTCTCGGGGGTCAGGGTAACTATGGCTACACCTTC. This chain joins TRBV27 and TRBJ1-2, with D perhaps matching TRBD1 (5 bases). This CDR3 has 17 amino acids. The V end lost 9 bases, the J end lost 1 base, and 24 bases lay between the germline ends. Germline V gives CDR1 MNHEY, CDR2 SMNVEV (reference sequence).

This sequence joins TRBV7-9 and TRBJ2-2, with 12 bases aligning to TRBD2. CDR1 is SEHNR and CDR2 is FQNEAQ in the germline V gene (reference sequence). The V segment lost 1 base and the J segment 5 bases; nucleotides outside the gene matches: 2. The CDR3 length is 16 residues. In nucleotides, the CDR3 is TGTGCCAGCAGCTTAGTTGGACTAGCGGGAACCGGGGAGCTGTTTTTT. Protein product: CASSLVGLAGTGELFF.

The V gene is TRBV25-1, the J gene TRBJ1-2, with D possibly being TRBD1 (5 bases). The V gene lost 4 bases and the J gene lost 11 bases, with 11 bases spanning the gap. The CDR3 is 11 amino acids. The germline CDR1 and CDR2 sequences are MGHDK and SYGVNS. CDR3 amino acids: CASSGGSDYTF. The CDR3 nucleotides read TGTGCCAGCAGTGGGGGCTCAGATTACACCTTC.

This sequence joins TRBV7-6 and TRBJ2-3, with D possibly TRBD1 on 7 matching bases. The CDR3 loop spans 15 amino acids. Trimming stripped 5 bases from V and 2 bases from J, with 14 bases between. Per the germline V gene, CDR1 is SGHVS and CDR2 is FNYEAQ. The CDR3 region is CASSPGGLITDTQYF. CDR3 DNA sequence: TGTGCCAGCAGCCCAGGGGGGCTGATCACAGATACGCAGTATTTT.

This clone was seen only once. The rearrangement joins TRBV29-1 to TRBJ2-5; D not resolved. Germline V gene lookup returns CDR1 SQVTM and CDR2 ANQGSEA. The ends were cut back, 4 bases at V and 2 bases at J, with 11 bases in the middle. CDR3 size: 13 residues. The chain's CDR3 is CSVGQSVQETQYF. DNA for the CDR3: TGCAGCGTTGGACAATCCGTTCAAGAGACCCAGTACTTC.

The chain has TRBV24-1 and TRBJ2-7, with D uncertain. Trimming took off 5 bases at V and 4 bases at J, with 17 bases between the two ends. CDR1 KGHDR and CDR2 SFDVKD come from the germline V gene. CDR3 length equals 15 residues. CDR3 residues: CATSASGSPTYEQYF. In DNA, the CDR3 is TGTGCCACCAGTGCCTCCGGGTCCCCCACTTACGAGCAGTACTTC.

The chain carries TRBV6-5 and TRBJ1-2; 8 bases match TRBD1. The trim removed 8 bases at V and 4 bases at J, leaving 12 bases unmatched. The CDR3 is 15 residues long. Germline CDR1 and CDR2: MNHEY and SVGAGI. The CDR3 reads CASSQTGAVRYGYTF. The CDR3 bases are TGTGCCAGCTCTCAGACAGGGGCCGTTCGCTATGGCTACACCTTC.

CDR3 sequence (DNA): TGCGCCAGCAGCCGAGAACAGAAGTACAATGAGCAGTTCTTC. Its translation is CASSREQKYNEQFF. The J gene is TRBJ2-1, the V gene TRBV5-1; no definite D call. The germline CDR1 and CDR2 sequences are SGHRS and YFSETQ. CDR3 length: 14 amino acids. The ends were cut back, 4 bases at V and 4 bases at J, with 12 bases in the middle. Full variable domain (remainder filled in from reference TRBV5-1 and TRBJ2-1): KAGVTQTPRYLIKTRGQQVTLSCSPISGHRSVSWYQQTPGQGLQFLFEYFSETQRNKGNFPGRFSGRQFSNSRSEMNVSTLELGDSALYLCASSREQKYNEQFFGPGTRLTVL.

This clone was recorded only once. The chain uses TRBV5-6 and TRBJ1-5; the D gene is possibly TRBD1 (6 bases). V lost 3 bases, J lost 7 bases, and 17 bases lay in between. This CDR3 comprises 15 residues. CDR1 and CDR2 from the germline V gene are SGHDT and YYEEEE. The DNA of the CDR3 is TGTGCCAGCAGCTCAGGATGGGGGCTTGACCAGCCCCAGCATTTT. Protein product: CASSSGWGLDQPQHF. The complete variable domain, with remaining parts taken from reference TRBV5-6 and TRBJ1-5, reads DAGVTQSPTHLIKTRGQQVTLRCSPKSGHDTVSWYQQALGQGPQFIFQYYEEEERQRGNFPDRFSGHQFPNYSSELNVNALLLGDSALYLCASSSGWGLDQPQHFGDGTRLSIL.